Listed here are 9 T cell receptor beta chains from one sample, sequenced in a study of T cell changes during pregnancy in multiple sclerosis. Produced via immunoSEQ multiplex PCR; TCRdb's table is partial and in-frame only. Among around 19,000 clones listed, 70% to 90% were seen once. Source: CD8+ T cells from peripheral blood mononuclear cells, taken after pregnancy. The receptors here all came from a female donor with multiple sclerosis, enrolled in a pregnancy study.

This clone was seen once. In DNA, the CDR3 is TGTGCCAGCAGCCCCCAGGGAGGTAGTTCGTTCAATGAGCAGTTCTTC. This encodes CASSPQGGSSFNEQFF. The chain recombines TRBV11-2 with TRBJ2-1, with D possibly matching TRBD2 (6 bases). The V end lost 5 bases, the J end lost 6 bases, and 20 bases lay between the germline ends. Germline V lookup: CDR1 SGHAT, CDR2 FQNNGV. The CDR3 runs 16 residues.

Remarks on this clone: Other DNA sequences in this sample translate to the same CDR3. The rearrangement joins TRBV2 to TRBJ2-2; 16 positions match TRBD2. The CDR3 consists of 17 residues. V lost 3 bases to trimming and J lost 7 bases; unmatched junction nucleotides: 5. Germline values: CDR1 SNHLY, CDR2 FYNNEI. CDR3 nucleotide sequence: TGTGCCAGCAGTGAGGGACTAGCGGGAGGGCCGAGCGGGGAGCTGTTTTTT. As protein: CASSEGLAGGPSGELFF.

This chain joins TRBV7-8 and TRBJ2-7, with 10 bases identical to TRBD1. The V gene's germline CDR1 is SGHVS and CDR2 FQNEAQ. The CDR3 runs 17 residues. Trimming took 5 bases from V and 4 from J; bases not matched to a gene: 14. CDR3 residues: CASSLPAGTGDLYEQYF. CDR3 nucleotide sequence: TGTGCCAGCAGCCTCCCCGCAGGGACAGGGGATTTATACGAGCAGTACTTC.

The genes are TRBV6-6 and TRBJ1-5; D gene uncertain. The CDR3 is 13 residues long. Trimming shortened V by 0 bases and J by 5 bases, and 5 bases separated the two germline ends. In germline, CDR1 is MNHNY, CDR2 SVGAGI (reference sequence). The CDR3 DNA reads as TGTGCCAGCAGTTACTCGTATGATCAGCCCCAGCATTTT. Protein product: CASSYSYDQPQHF.

This clone has just one count. The J gene is TRBJ1-1, the V gene TRBV27; D perhaps matches TRBD1 (6 bases). Looked up from germline, CDR1 is MNHEY and CDR2 is SMNVEV (reference sequence). Between the trimmed V and J ends, which lost 8 bases and 4 bases, there was a span of 17 bases. This CDR3 region has 14 residues. In nucleotides, the CDR3 is TGTGCCAGCGGCGAAGGGGGGGCAGGCACTGAAGCTTTCTTT. This encodes CASGEGGAGTEAFF.

This clone counts as medium-sized. This chain connects TRBV6-4 to TRBJ1-2; D is possibly TRBD1 (5 bases). Trimming removed 3 bases at V and 8 bases at J, with 16 bases between. CDR3 length: 14 residues. In germline, CDR1 is MRHNA, CDR2 SNTAGT. This CDR3 reads CASSDTREADGYTF. The CDR3 nucleotides are TGTGCCAGCAGTGATACCAGGGAGGCAGACGGCTACACCTTC.

The J gene is TRBJ2-1, the V gene TRBV27; 7 bases fit TRBD2. V trimming: 2 bases; J trimming: 8 bases; junction bases outside the gene matches: 9. The CDR3 is made up of 15 amino acids. Germline CDR1 reads MNHEY; CDR2 reads SMNVEV (reference sequence). CDR3 region: CASSLGRDYVHEQFF. The CDR3 DNA follows: TGTGCCAGCAGTTTAGGCCGGGACTATGTCCATGAGCAGTTCTTC.

This clone was observed a handful of times. The chain has TRBV6-1 and TRBJ2-6, with 9 bases matching TRBD1. Germline assignment: CDR1 MNHNS and CDR2 SASEGT. The CDR3 sequence is 15 residues long. V lost 10 bases and J lost 0; bases outside the gene matches: 4. As DNA, the CDR3 is TGTGCCACCGGACAGGGGTCCTCTGGGGCCAACGTCCTGACTTTC. Its translation: CATGQGSSGANVLTF.

In nucleotides, the CDR3 is TGCAGCGTTGAGTGGGCGGGGGGGGGCCCTTTGGCTGAAGCTTTCTTT. Its protein product is CSVEWAGGGPLAEAFF. This sequence joins TRBV29-1 and TRBJ1-1, with D tentatively TRBD1 (6 bases). Trimming removed 3 bases at V and 6 bases at J, with 23 bases between. Germline V gives CDR1 SQVTM, CDR2 ANQGSEA. The CDR3 sequence is 16 residues long.